The clone carrying this TCR beta chain was recorded a few times. Its antigen is currently unknown. These data originate in a study of cytomegalovirus exposure and HLA in healthy donors. Study overall: Earlier findings included roughly 120 million unique TCR beta sequences obtained from about 179 million T cells. Study conclusions and caveats: After further analysis at a later stage, 15,000 to 20,000 TCR beta sequences were associated with HLA alleles at 0.05 false discovery rate. Per a prior analysis, the majority of TCR beta V segments were productive roughly 90% or roughly 30% of the time.

Trimming took 8 bases from V and 7 from J; bases not matched to a gene: 9. Germline V gene sequence: CDR1 MNHNS, CDR2 SASEGT. The length of the CDR3 is 14 residues. Donors were nominally healthy when sampled, though unrecorded immune exposures were likely. 13 Jbeta primers and 60 Vbeta primers were used for the PCR. TCRdb's table, derived via immunoSEQ multiplex PCR, lists solely in-frame clones and lacks some. The sample gives 200,000 or so clones, approximately 79% of which show up once; 0.22% is in the top ten. The sample was PBMCs. The V gene is TRBV6-1, the J gene TRBJ2-1, with 9 bases lining up with TRBD2. This sequence originates from a girl aged 2-10 years in good health and CMV-seronegative. CDR3: CASGMREGRNEQFF. As DNA, the CDR3 is TGTGCCAGCGGGATGCGGGAGGGCCGAAATGAGCAGTTCTTC.